This T cell receptor beta chain was recovered during a study of T cells of healthy individuals. Many counts were recorded for this clonotype. Trimming took 4 bases from V and 5 from J; bases not matched to a gene: 20. CDR3 length equals 19 residues. CDR1 and CDR2 (germline): LGHNA, YSLEER. TCRdb fed the 5' RACE reads into MiXCR, producing one record per CDR3 protein. The sample lists some 100,000 distinct CDR3 sequences, 15% to 20% seen once, with over 5% in the top ten. J is TRBJ2-3 and V is TRBV4-3; 8 bases fit TRBD2. The clonotype comes from a human donor in good health. The CDR3 loop reads CASSPRRSSGIRLGDTQYF. The CDR3 bases are TGCGCCAGCAGCCCGAGAAGAAGTAGCGGGATTCGGTTGGGAGATACGCAGTATTTT.